This T cell receptor (beta chain) was captured by sequencing in a study of cytomegalovirus exposure and HLA in healthy donors. General study findings and limits: Excluded were some V segments that proved indistinguishable, including TRBV6-2 and TRBV6-3. Generally TCR sequences proved uncommon, though certain public TCRs appeared in numerous donors. According to a later analysis, most TCR beta chains associated with CMV appeared HLA-restricted. It was 160 or so TCR beta chains that were listed as cytomegalovirus-associated.

Worth noting for this clone: Its matching antigen is unknown.

PCR involved 60 Vbeta and 13 Jbeta primers. Libraries were prepared by immunoSEQ multiplex PCR; TCRdb keeps only in-frame clonotypes and omits some of them. The sample has 80,000 to 100,000 clones, over 70% seen once. V was pared by 0 bases and J by 4 bases, with 7 bases of the junction left unmatched. This CDR3 contains 17 residues. The germline CDR1 and CDR2 sequences are ENHRY and SYGVKD. The sample comprised PBMCs. The sequence was collected from a man aged 18 to 35 in good health and CMV-seropositive. J is TRBJ1-1 and V is TRBV10-3, with 11 nucleotides matching TRBD1. The CDR3 DNA sequence: TGTGCCATCAGTGAGTCGGACAGGGGGCGAATGGGCACTGAAGCTTTCTTT. Residues: CAISESDRGRMGTEAFF.